A single sample gave rise to the 13 T cell receptor beta chains below, sequenced in a study of molecular identifiers for immune sequencing clone quantification. TCRdb called the PCR reads again in MiXCR, with one record for every CDR3 protein. Of 75,000 to 95,000 distinct CDR3 sequences listed, 20% to 25% are singletons. Sequencing was carried out using naive CD8+ T cells from blood, with Jurkat cell RNA spiked in. Described subset: FACS-sorted CD8+CD4-CCR7+CD45RA+ naive T cells. The receptors were sampled from a human donor in good health. Some libraries in this study had Jurkat cell RNA spiked in.

This clonotype occurred many times. The rearrangement links TRBV29-1 to TRBJ2-3; TRBD2 matches at 9 bases. CDR1 and CDR2 from the germline V gene are SQVTM and ANQGSEA. Trimming at V came to 1 base and at J to 0 bases, leaving 8 bases not matched to a gene. The CDR3 consists of 17 residues. CDR3 sequence (DNA): TGCAGCGTTGAAGGAGGGCTAGCGGGGAATAGCACAGATACGCAGTATTTT. Amino acids: CSVEGGLAGNSTDTQYF.

This clonotype was detected ten times or more. The chain is built from TRBV2 and TRBJ2-6; D gene unclear. The V end lost 6 bases, the J end lost 3 bases, and 12 bases lay between the germline ends. The germline V gene has CDR1 SNHLY and CDR2 FYNNEI. This CDR3 has 15 residues. In nucleotides, the CDR3 is TGTGCCAGCAGGCAAGAGGCATTTGGGGCCAACGTCCTGACTTTC. Residues: CASRQEAFGANVLTF.

As to this clonotype: At one of its ends the junction is not consistent with the germline gene, which may arise from a read error. The chain has TRBV28 and TRBJ1-5; the D gene is possibly TRBD1 (6 bases). The germline gives CDR1 MDHEN, CDR2 SYDVKM. The CDR3 loop spans 14 amino acids. CDR3 loop: CACSFRGGPQPQHF. The CDR3 bases are TGTGCCTGCAGTTTCAGGGGTGGACCTCAGCCCCAGCATTTT.

This clonotype was observed a handful of times. The rearrangement joins TRBV30 to TRBJ1-5; D unresolved. CDR3 size: 13 residues. The germline gives CDR1 GTSNPN, CDR2 SVGIG (reference sequence). V lost 0 bases, J lost 3 bases, and 6 bases lay in between. CDR3 DNA sequence: TGTGCCTGGAGTGTAGGACTCAATCAGCCCCAGCATTTT. Protein product: CAWSVGLNQPQHF.

J is TRBJ2-2 and V is TRBV19; D unresolved. The CDR3 has 15 amino acids. From germline, CDR1 is LNHDA and CDR2 SQIVND (reference sequence). Trimming cost V 1 base and J 4 bases, with 10 bases left between them. In DNA form, the CDR3 reads TGTGCCAGTAGTATAGCTGGAGTGTTCACCGGGGAGCTGTTTTTT. It codes for CASSIAGVFTGELFF.

This chain links TRBV14 with TRBJ1-1; D gene ambiguous. CDR1 and CDR2 (germline): SGHDN, FVKESK. Trimming took off 6 bases at V and 1 base at J, with 12 bases between the two ends. There are 14 residues in the CDR3. CDR3 loop: CASRATLTNTEAFF. The CDR3 DNA is TGTGCCAGCAGGGCGACGCTAACGAACACTGAAGCTTTCTTT.

This clonotype was detected only a few times. The genes are TRBV18 and TRBJ1-3; D call uncertain. CDR3 length: 14 residues. Germline V CDR1 and CDR2: KGHSH, LQKENI. With 8 bases removed from V and 0 bases from J, the gap between germline ends came to 11 bases. In DNA, the CDR3 is TGTGCCAGCACCACGGGGTCCTCTGGAAACACCATATATTTT. Translation gives CASTTGSSGNTIYF.

This clonotype was observed a few times. A junction boundary mismatches the germline segment, possibly from a read error. V and J are TRBV19 and TRBJ1-5, with D unclear. There are 15 residues in the CDR3. The germline CDR1 and CDR2 sequences are LNHDA and SQIVND (reference sequence). For the CDR3, the DNA is TGTGCCAGTAGTTTAGATCAGATGGGCAATCAGCCCCAGCATTTT. Translating gives CASSLDQMGNQPQHF. Combining the CDR3 with reference TRBV19 and TRBJ1-5 gives the whole variable domain DGGITQSPKYLFRKEGQNVTLSCEQNLNHDAMYWYRQDPGQGLRLIYYSQIVNDFQKGDIAEGYSVSREKKESFPLTVTSAQKNPTAFYLCASSLDQMGNQPQHFGDGTRLSIL.

This clonotype has a handful of counts. V usage is TRBV20-1 and J usage is TRBJ2-7; TRBD1 matches 9 bases. Per the germline V gene, CDR1 is DFQATT and CDR2 is SNEGSKA (reference sequence). Losses at the gene ends were 0 bases for V and 4 bases for J; bases not matched to a gene: 7. The CDR3 contains 15 residues. The CDR3 region has the DNA TGCAGTGCTAGAGATGAGGGACAGGGACGGTACGAGCAGTACTTC. Translating gives CSARDEGQGRYEQYF.

Many counts were recorded for this clonotype. The rearrangement uses TRBV28 and TRBJ2-6; D unresolved. The V gene's germline CDR1 is MDHEN and CDR2 SYDVKM. This CDR3 has 16 amino acids. The V and J ends lost 8 bases and 0 bases respectively, with 14 bases between them. The CDR3 DNA follows: TGTGCCAGCTCTTCGCCCCCTCACTCTGGGGCCAACGTCCTGACTTTC. It codes for CASSSPPHSGANVLTF.

This clonotype appeared many times. The V call is TRBV3-1, the J call TRBJ2-2; 8 nucleotides line up with TRBD2. V was clipped by 6 bases and J by 0 bases; unmatched bases: 12. The CDR3 runs to 18 residues. Germline V gives CDR1 LGHDT, CDR2 YNNKEL (reference sequence). The DNA for the CDR3 is TGTGCCAGCAGACCCCCCCCCTTTAGCGGGGCGAACACCGGGGAGCTGTTTTTT. Translating it yields CASRPPPFSGANTGELFF.

The chain employs TRBV6-6 and TRBJ2-7; possible D gene TRBD2, 5 bases. This CDR3 spans 13 amino acids. The V end was cut by 6 bases, the J end by 7 bases, with 16 bases between. The V gene's germline CDR1 is MNHNY and CDR2 SVGAGI (reference sequence). The CDR3 DNA sequence: TGTGCCAGCAGCCCAGGACTCGGGCGGGAGCAGTACTTC. Its protein product is CASSPGLGREQYF.

This clonotype was seen only a few times. V gene TRBV7-6 combines with J gene TRBJ2-6; D unresolved. The CDR3 length is 15 residues. CDR1 is SGHVS, CDR2 FNYEAQ, per germline. With 1 base removed from V and 5 bases from J, the gap between germline ends came to 9 bases. CDR3 sequence (DNA): TGTGCCAGCAGCTTAGAGCTGCGCCGGGCCAACGTCCTGACTTTC. Its protein product is CASSLELRRANVLTF.